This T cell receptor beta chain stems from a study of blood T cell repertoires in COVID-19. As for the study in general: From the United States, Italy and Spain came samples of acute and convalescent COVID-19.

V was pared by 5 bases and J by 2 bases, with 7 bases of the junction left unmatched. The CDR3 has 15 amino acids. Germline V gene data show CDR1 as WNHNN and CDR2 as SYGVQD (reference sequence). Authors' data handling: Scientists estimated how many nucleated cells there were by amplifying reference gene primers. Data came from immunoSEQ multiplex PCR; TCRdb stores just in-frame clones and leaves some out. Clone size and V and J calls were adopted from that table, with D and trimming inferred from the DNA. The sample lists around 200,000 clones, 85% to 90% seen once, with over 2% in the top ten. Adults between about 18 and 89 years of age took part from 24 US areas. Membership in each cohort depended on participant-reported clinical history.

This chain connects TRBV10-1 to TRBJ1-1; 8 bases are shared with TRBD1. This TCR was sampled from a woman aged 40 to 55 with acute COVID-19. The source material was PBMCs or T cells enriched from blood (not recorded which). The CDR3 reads CASSQQGGKNTEAFF. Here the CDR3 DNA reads TGCGCCAGCAGTCAACAGGGGGGAAAAAACACTGAAGCTTTCTTT.